The present TCR beta chain was sequenced within a study of blood T cells in healthy people across ages. On this clonotype: No antigen is known for it.

A sample-barcoded 5' primer and a J-beta primer mix were used in a second PCR of roughly 6 to 11 cycles. TCRdb re-called the 5' RACE reads through MiXCR, storing one row per CDR3 protein. The repertoire holds hundreds of thousands of distinct CDR3 sequences, with 40% to 50% as singletons. This CDR3 has 14 amino acids. The ends were cut back, 7 bases at V and 0 bases at J, with 10 bases in the middle. Germline CDR1 reads SNHLY; CDR2 reads FYNNEI. Regarding the study as a whole: Expanded clonotype shifts may have been confounded, as the donors had an unknown CMV status.

Researchers collected approximately 9.5 milliliters of peripheral blood from every single donor. The specimen was blood. This receptor was obtained from a man aged 60 to 69 in good health. This sequence joins TRBV2 and TRBJ2-1; no clear D gene. CDR3 nucleotides: TGTGCCAGCATCCCGGCCAGCTCCTACAATGAGCAGTTCTTC. Translated: CASIPASSYNEQFF.